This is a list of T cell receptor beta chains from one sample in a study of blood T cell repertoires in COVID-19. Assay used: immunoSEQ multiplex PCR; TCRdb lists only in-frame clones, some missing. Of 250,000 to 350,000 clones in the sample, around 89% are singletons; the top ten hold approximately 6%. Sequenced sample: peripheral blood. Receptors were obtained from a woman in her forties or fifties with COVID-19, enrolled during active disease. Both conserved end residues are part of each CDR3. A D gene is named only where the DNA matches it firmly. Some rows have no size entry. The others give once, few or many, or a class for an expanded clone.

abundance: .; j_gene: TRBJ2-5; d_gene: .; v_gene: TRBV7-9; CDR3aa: CASSRGARETQYF; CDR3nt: TGTGCCAGCAGCCGGGGGGCGAGAGAGACCCAGTACTTC
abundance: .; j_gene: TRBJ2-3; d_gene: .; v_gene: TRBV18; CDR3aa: CASSPGLGTDTQYF; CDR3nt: TGTGCCAGCTCACCAGGGCTCGGCACAGATACGCAGTATTTT
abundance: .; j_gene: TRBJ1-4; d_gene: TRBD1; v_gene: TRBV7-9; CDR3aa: CASSLVPGQGNEKLFF; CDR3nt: TGTGCCAGCAGCTTAGTACCGGGACAGGGCAATGAAAAACTGTTTTTT
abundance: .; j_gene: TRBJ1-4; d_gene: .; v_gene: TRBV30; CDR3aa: CAYAGGLNEKLFF; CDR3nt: TGTGCCTACGCGGGGGGGCTTAATGAAAAACTGTTTTTT
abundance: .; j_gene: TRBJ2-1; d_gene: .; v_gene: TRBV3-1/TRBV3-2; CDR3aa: CASSRPYTGEQFF; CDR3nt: TGTGCCAGCAGCCGACCTTACACGGGTGAGCAGTTCTTC
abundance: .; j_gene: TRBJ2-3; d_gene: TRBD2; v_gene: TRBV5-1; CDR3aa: CASGTSGRALLDTDTQYF; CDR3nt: TGCGCCAGTGGGACTAGCGGGAGGGCCCTCCTTGACACAGATACGCAGTATTTT
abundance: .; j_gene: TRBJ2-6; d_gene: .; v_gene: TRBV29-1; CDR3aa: CSVEIPLGDGGRPGANVLTF; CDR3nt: TGCAGCGTTGAAATCCCCCTCGGCGACGGGGGAAGACCTGGGGCCAACGTCCTGACTTTC
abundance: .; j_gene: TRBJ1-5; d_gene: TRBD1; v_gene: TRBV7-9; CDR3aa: CASSLGDRGSNQPQHF; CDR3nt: TGTGCCAGCAGCTTGGGGGACAGGGGGAGCAATCAGCCCCAGCATTTT
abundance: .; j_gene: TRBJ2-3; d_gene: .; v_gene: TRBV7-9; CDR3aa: CASSLMRDWRTDTQYF; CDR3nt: TGTGCCAGCAGCTTAATGCGGGACTGGCGCACAGATACGCAGTATTTT
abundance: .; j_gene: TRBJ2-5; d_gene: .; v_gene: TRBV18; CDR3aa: CASSPLDTRLQETQYF; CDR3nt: TGTGCCAGCTCACCCTTGGACACCCGGCTCCAAGAGACCCAGTACTTC
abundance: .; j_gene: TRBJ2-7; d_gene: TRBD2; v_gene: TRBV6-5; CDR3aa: CASSRGRALHEQYF; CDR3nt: TGTGCCAGCTCCCGCGGGAGGGCCCTTCACGAGCAGTACTTC
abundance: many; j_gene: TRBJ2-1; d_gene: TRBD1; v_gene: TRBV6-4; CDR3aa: CASSRGGEPYNEQFF; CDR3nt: TGTGCCAGCAGTCGAGGGGGCGAGCCCTACAATGAGCAGTTCTTC
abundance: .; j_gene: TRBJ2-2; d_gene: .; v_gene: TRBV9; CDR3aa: CASSVVGSGGELFF; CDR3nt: TGTGCCAGCAGCGTGGTCGGGAGCGGCGGGGAGCTGTTTTTT
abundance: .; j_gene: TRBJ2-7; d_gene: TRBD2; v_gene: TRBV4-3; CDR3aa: CASSQGVSGTYEQYF; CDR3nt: TGCGCCAGCAGCCAAGGGGTTAGCGGGACCTACGAGCAGTACTTC
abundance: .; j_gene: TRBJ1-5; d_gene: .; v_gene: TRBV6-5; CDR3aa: CASSYSKGLQPQHF; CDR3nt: TGTGCCAGCAGTTACTCGAAGGGGCTGCAGCCCCAGCATTTT
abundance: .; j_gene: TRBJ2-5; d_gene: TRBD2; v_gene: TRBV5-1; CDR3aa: CASSFAGLAEETQYF; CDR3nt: TGCGCCAGCAGCTTTGCCGGACTAGCGGAAGAGACCCAGTACTTC
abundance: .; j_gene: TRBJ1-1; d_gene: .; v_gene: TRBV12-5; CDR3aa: CASGLQEYTEAFF; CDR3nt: TGTGCTAGTGGCCTACAGGAGTACACTGAAGCTTTCTTT
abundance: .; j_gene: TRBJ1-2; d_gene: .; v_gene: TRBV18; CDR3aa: CASSPQGPNYGYTF; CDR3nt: TGTGCCAGCTCACCACAGGGGCCTAACTATGGCTACACCTTC
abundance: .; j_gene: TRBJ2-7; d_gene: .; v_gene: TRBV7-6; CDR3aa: CASSSGTYYEQYF; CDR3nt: TGTGCCAGCAGCTCCGGGACATACTACGAGCAGTACTTC
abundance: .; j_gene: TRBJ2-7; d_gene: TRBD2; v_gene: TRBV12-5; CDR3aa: CASGFGTSGNYEQYF; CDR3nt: TGTGCTAGTGGTTTCGGGACTAGCGGGAACTACGAGCAGTACTTC
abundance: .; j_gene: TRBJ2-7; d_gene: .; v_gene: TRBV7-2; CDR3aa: CASSLEGTVAREQYF; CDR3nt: TGTGCCAGCAGCTTAGAGGGGACTGTGGCCCGCGAGCAGTACTTC